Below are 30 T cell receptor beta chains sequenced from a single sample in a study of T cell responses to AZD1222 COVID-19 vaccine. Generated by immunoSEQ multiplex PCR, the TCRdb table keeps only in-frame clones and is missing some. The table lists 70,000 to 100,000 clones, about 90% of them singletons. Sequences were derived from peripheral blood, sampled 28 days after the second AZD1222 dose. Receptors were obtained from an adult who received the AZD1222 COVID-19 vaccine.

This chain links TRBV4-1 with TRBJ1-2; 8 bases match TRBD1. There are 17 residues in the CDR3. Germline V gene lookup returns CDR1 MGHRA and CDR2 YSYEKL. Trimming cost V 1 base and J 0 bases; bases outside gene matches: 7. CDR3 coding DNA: TGCGCCAGCAGCCAAGCCGGCCAGGGGGCGACTAACTATGGCTACACCTTC. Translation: CASSQAGQGATNYGYTF.

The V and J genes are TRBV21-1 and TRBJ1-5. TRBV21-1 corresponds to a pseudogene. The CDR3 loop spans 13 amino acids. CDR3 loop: CASSKEASGPQHF. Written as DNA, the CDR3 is TGTGCCAGCAGCAAAGAGGCGTCCGGGCCCCAGCATTTT.

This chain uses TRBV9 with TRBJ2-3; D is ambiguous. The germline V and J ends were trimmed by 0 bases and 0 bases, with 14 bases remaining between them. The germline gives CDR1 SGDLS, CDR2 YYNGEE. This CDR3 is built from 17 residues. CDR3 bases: TGTGCCAGCAGCGTAGGTGGCTTTGAGCCTAGCACAGATACGCAGTATTTT. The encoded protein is CASSVGGFEPSTDTQYF.

The CDR3 here is CASSASRTGETEAFF. In DNA form, the CDR3 reads TGTGCCAGCAGTGCCAGCAGGACAGGGGAGACTGAAGCTTTCTTT. The J gene is TRBJ1-1, the V gene TRBV6-6; 9 bases are a match to TRBD1. CDR1 MNHNY and CDR2 SVGAGI come from the germline V gene (reference sequence). Losses at the gene ends were 5 bases for V and 5 bases for J; bases not matched to a gene: 9. The CDR3 covers 15 residues.

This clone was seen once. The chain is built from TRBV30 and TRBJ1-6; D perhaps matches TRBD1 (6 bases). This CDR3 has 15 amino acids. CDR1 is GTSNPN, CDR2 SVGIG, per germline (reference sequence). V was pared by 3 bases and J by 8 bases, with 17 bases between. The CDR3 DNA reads TGTGCCTGGAGCTTTGTGGGGGCCCTAGATTCACCCCTCCACTTT. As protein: CAWSFVGALDSPLHF.

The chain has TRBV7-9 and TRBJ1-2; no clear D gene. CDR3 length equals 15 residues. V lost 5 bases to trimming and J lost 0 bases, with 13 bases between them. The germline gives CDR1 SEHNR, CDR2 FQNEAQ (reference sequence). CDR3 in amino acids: CASSQPDRANYGYTF. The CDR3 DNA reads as TGTGCCAGCAGCCAACCCGACCGAGCTAACTATGGCTACACCTTC.

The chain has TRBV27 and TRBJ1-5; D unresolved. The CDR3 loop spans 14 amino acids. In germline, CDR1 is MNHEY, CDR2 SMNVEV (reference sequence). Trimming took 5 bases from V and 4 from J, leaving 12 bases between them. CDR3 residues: CASSDRHTNQPQHF. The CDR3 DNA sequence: TGTGCCAGCAGTGATAGACACACAAATCAGCCCCAGCATTTT.

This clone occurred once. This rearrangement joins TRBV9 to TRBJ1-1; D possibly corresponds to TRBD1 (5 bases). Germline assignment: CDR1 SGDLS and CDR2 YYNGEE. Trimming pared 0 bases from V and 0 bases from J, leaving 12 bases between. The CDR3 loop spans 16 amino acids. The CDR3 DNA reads TGTGCCAGCAGCGTAGCCACGGGACCGCTGAACACTGAAGCTTTCTTT. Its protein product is CASSVATGPLNTEAFF. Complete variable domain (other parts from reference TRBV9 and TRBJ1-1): DSGVTQTPKHLITATGQRVTLRCSPRSGDLSVYWYQQSLDQGLQFLIQYYNGEERAKGNILERFSAQQFPDLHSELNLSSLELGDSALYFCASSVATGPLNTEAFFGQGTRLTVV.

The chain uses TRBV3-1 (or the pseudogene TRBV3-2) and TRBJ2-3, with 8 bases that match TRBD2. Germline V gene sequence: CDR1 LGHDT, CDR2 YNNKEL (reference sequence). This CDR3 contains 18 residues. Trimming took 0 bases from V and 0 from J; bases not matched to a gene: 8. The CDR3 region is CASSQDPRAGVSTDTQYF. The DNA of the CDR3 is TGTGCCAGCAGCCAAGATCCCCGAGCGGGGGTTAGCACAGATACGCAGTATTTT.

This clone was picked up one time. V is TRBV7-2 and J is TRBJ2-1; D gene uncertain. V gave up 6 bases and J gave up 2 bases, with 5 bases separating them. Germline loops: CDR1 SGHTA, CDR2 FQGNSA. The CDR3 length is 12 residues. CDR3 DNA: TGTGCCAGCAGTCATCCCTACAATGAGCAGTTCTTC. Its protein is CASSHPYNEQFF.

The CDR3, as DNA: TGTGCCAGCTCACCATTTGGGGCGGTAAGCACAGATACGCAGTATTTT. Its protein product is CASSPFGAVSTDTQYF. This chain uses TRBV18 with TRBJ2-3; possible D gene TRBD1, 5 bases. Germline-derived CDR1 and CDR2 are KGHSH and LQKENI. The V end was cut by 2 bases, the J end by 0 bases, with 12 bases between. The CDR3 extends over 16 amino acids. Using reference TRBV18 and TRBJ2-3 for the parts outside the CDR3, the full variable domain is NAGVMQNPRHLVRRRGQEARLRCSPMKGHSHVYWYRQLPEEGLKFMVYLQKENIIDESGMPKERFSAEFPKEGPSILRIQQVVRGDSAAYFCASSPFGAVSTDTQYFGPGTRLTVL.

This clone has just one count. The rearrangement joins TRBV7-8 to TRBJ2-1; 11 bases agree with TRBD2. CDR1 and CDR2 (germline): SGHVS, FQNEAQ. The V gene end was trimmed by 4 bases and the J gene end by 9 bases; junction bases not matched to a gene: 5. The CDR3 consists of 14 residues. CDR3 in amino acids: CASSSRLAGPEQFF. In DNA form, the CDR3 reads TGTGCCAGCAGCTCGCGACTAGCGGGGCCTGAGCAGTTCTTC.

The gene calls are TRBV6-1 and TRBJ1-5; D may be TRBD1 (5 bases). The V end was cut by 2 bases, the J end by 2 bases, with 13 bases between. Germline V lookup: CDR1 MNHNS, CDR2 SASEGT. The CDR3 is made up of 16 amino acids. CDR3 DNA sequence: TGTGCCAGCAGTGAATCCGGTGGGGGGGGCAATCAGCCCCAGCATTTT. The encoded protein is CASSESGGGGNQPQHF.

The CDR3 is CASSSPSGEQYF. As DNA, the CDR3 is TGTGCCAGCAGTTCCCCGTCGGGCGAGCAGTACTTC. This chain connects TRBV6-5 to TRBJ2-7, with D hard to call. Trimming removed 4 bases at V and 6 bases at J, with 10 bases between. Looked up from germline, CDR1 is MNHEY and CDR2 is SVGAGI. The CDR3 is made up of 12 amino acids.

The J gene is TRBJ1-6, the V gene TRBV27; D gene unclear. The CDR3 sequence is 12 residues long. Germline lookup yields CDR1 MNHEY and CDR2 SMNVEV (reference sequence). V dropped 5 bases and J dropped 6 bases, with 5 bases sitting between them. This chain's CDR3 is CASSTPNSPLHF. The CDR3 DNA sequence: TGTGCCAGCAGTACCCCTAATTCACCCCTCCACTTT.

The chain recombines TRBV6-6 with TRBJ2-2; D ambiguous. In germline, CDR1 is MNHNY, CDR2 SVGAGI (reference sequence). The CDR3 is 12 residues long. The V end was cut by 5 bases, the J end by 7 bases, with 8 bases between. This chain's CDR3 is CASSPRYGELFF. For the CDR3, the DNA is TGTGCCAGCAGTCCCCGTTACGGGGAGCTGTTTTTT.

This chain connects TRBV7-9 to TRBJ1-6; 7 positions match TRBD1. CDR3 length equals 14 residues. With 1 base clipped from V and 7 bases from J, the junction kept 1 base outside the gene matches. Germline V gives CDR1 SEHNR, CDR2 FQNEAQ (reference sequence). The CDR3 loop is CASSLVQGNSPLHF. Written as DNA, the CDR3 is TGTGCCAGCAGCTTAGTACAGGGGAATTCACCCCTCCACTTT.

The CDR3 sequence is CASSGDGYTF. CDR3 nucleotides: TGTGCCAGCAGTGGGGATGGCTACACCTTC. This chain joins TRBV28 and TRBJ1-2; no clear D gene. Germline V gene lookup returns CDR1 MDHEN and CDR2 SYDVKM. This CDR3 contains 10 residues. V gave up 5 bases and J gave up 6 bases, with 4 bases separating them.

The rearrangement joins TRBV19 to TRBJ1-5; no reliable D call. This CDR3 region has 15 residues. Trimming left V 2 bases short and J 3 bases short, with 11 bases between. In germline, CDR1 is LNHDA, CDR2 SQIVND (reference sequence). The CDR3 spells CASSIRARNNQPQHF. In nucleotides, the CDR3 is TGTGCCAGTAGTATAAGAGCCAGAAACAATCAGCCCCAGCATTTT.

CDR3 in amino acids: CASGGEIDEQYF. CDR3 DNA: TGTGCCAGCGGGGGGGAGATAGACGAGCAGTACTTC. The chain uses TRBV28 and TRBJ2-7; 7 bases are a match to TRBD2. With 8 bases clipped from V and 5 bases from J, the junction kept 6 bases outside the gene matches. CDR3 length equals 12 residues. The germline V gene encodes CDR1 MDHEN and CDR2 SYDVKM.

The CDR3, as DNA: TGTGCCAGCAGCTTAGGACTAGCGGACGCCGAGCAGTACTTC. Translating gives CASSLGLADAEQYF. The chain couples TRBV7-9 to TRBJ2-7; 9 bases agree with TRBD2. CDR1 SEHNR and CDR2 FQNEAQ come from the germline V gene (reference sequence). There are 14 residues in the CDR3. Trimming at V came to 1 base and at J to 6 bases, leaving 4 bases not matched to a gene.

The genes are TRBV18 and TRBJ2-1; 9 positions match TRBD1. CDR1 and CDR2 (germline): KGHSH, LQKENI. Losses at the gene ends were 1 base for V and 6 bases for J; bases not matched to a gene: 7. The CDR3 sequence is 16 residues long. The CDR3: CASSPLGTGLGNEQFF. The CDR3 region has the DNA TGTGCCAGCTCACCACTGGGGACAGGGTTGGGCAATGAGCAGTTCTTC.

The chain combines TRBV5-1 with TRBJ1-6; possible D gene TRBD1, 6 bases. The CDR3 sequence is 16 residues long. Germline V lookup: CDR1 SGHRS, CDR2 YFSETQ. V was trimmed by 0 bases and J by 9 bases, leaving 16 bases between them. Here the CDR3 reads CASSLVSGAPGSPLHF. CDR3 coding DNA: TGCGCCAGCAGCTTGGTATCGGGGGCGCCTGGTTCACCCCTCCACTTT. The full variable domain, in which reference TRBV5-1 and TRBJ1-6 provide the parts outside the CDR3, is KAGVTQTPRYLIKTRGQQVTLSCSPISGHRSVSWYQQTPGQGLQFLFEYFSETQRNKGNFPGRFSGRQFSNSRSEMNVSTLELGDSALYLCASSLVSGAPGSPLHFGNGTRLTVT.

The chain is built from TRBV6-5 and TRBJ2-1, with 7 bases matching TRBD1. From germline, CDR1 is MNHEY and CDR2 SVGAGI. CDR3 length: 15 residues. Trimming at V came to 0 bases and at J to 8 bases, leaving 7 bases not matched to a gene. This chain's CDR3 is CASSYSRRQGDEQFF. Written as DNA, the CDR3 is TGTGCCAGCAGTTACTCGAGGAGACAGGGAGATGAGCAGTTCTTC.

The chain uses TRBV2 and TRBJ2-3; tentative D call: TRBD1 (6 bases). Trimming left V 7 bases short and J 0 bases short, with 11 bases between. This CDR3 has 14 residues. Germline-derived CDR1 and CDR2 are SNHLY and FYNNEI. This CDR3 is CASKEGHSTDTQYF. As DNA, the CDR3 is TGTGCCAGCAAAGAGGGACATAGCACAGATACGCAGTATTTT.

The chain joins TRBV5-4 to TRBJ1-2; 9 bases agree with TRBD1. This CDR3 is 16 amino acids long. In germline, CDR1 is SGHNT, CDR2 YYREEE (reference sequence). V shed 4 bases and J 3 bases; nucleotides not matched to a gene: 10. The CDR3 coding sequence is TGTGCCAGCAGCCAGCAACCGGGACAGGGCGACTATGGCTACACCTTC. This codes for CASSQQPGQGDYGYTF.

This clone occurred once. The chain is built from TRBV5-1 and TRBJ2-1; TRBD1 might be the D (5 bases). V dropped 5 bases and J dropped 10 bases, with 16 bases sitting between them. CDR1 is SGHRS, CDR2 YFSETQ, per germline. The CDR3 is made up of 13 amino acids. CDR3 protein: CASSLPGQGEQFF. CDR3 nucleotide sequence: TGCGCCAGCAGTCTTCCCGGACAAGGAGAGCAGTTCTTC.

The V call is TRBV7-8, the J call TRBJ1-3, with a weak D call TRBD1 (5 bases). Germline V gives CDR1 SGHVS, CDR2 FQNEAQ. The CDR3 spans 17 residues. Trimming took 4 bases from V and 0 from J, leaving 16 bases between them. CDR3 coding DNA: TGTGCCAGCAGCTCAGGGACGGAGGACAACTCTGGAAACACCATATATTTT. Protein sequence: CASSSGTEDNSGNTIYF.

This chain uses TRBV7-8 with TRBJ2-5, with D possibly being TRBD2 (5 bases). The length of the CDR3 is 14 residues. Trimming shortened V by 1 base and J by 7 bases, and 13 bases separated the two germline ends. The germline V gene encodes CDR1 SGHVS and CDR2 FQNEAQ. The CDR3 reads CASSLVVLRGTQYF. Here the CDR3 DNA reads TGTGCCAGCAGCTTAGTAGTCCTCCGGGGGACCCAGTACTTC.

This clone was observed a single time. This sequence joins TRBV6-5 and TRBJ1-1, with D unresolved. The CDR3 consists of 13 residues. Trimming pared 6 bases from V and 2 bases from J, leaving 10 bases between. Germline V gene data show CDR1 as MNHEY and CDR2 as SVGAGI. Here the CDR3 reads CASRLDGNTEAFF. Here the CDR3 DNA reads TGTGCCAGCAGGTTGGACGGAAACACTGAAGCTTTCTTT.